One sample yielded the 4 T cell receptor beta chains listed below, sequenced in a study of CD4 T cells in relation to SARS-CoV-2 and coronaviruses. Here immunoSEQ multiplex PCR was the method, and the copy in TCRdb shows in-frame clones only, minus some. The sample has under 65,000 clones, roughly 90% seen once. CD4+ T cells from unexposed donors were obtained before the COVID-19 pandemic (2011-2018). Sequences were obtained from memory CD4+ T cells from PBMCs. The receptor source for this set is a human donor in good health.

For this clone: Within the sample, other DNA sequences also encode this same CDR3. The V call is TRBV7-2, the J call TRBJ2-5; TRBD2 matches at 9 bases. CDR3 size: 19 residues. Germline values: CDR1 SGHTA, CDR2 FQGNSA. V dropped 5 bases and J dropped 6; count of bases not matched to a gene: 22. The CDR3 loop is CASSREGLAGGPMSQTQYF. Here the CDR3 DNA reads TGTGCCAGCAGCCGCGAGGGACTGGCGGGAGGGCCTATGTCGCAGACCCAGTACTTC.

The rearrangement joins TRBV7-9 to TRBJ2-2; 13 nucleotides match TRBD2. The CDR3 spans 16 residues. V gave up 6 bases and J gave up 6 bases; unmatched junction bases: 7. From germline, CDR1 is SEHNR and CDR2 FQNEAQ (reference sequence). CDR3 DNA sequence: TGTGCCAGCAGTCATGGACTAGCGGGAGTATCCGGGGAGCTGTTTTTT. Its protein product is CASSHGLAGVSGELFF.

The V gene is TRBV6-5, the J gene TRBJ1-3; 7 nucleotides match TRBD1. V gave up 6 bases and J gave up 4 bases; unmatched junction bases: 6. Germline V gene data show CDR1 as MNHEY and CDR2 as SVGAGI. The CDR3 is 14 amino acids. The CDR3 bases are TGTGCCAGCAGGAGAGGGGGCCCGGGAAACACCATATATTTT. It codes for CASRRGGPGNTIYF.

V and J are TRBV7-3 and TRBJ2-6; possibly TRBD1 for D (6 bases). The germline V and J ends were trimmed by 0 bases and 2 bases, with 11 bases remaining between them. CDR1 SGHTA and CDR2 FQGTGA come from the germline V gene. The CDR3 is 17 amino acids. The CDR3 here is CASSLTPRGAGANVLTF. In DNA form, the CDR3 reads TGTGCCAGCAGCTTAACGCCCAGGGGAGCTGGGGCCAACGTCCTGACTTTC.